This TCR beta chain was obtained from a study of cytomegalovirus exposure and HLA in healthy donors. The PCR ran on 60 Vbeta and 13 Jbeta primers. Measured with immunoSEQ multiplex PCR; TCRdb has only the in-frame clones, and not every one. The sample has 85,000 to 120,000 clones, about 70% seen once. Findings and caveats of the study: According to an earlier analysis, most TCR beta V segments yielded productive rearrangements about 90% or about 30% of the time.

Details on this clone: Antigen specificity is unknown.

The source of this sequence is a boy aged 5-17 years in good health and CMV-seronegative. The sample comprised PBMCs.

CDR3 sequence (DNA): TGTGCCTGGAGTGGGGGCGGCACTGAAGCTTTCTTT. Translation gives CAWSGGGTEAFF. The rearrangement uses TRBV30 and TRBJ1-1, with a possible D match to TRBD1 (5 bases). V lost 1 base and J lost 4, with 7 bases in between. This CDR3 is 12 amino acids long. CDR1 GTSNPN and CDR2 SVGIG come from the germline V gene (reference sequence).